This T cell receptor (beta chain) emerged from a study of patients and donors after allogeneic stem cell transplantation. TCRdb called the RT-PCR reads again in MiXCR, with one record for every CDR3 protein. The data hold 90,000 to 120,000 distinct CDR3 sequences, with over 30% observed a single time. CDR1 is LNHNV and CDR2 is YYDKDF in the germline V gene (reference sequence). CDR3 size: 15 residues. V trimming: 3 bases; J trimming: 5 bases; junction bases outside the gene matches: 6. Source material: blood, either unsorted or a sorted T cell fraction (not recorded which). This receptor was taken from a human donor who was either an allogeneic HSCT recipient or a stem cell or donor lymphocyte infusion donor (not recorded which). It is not recorded whose cells these are; they may come from a transplant donor. The rearrangement uses TRBV15 and TRBJ2-1; the match to TRBD1 covers 8 bases. The CDR3 reads CATSRDRDQDNEQFF. CDR3 coding DNA: TGTGCCACCAGCAGGGACAGGGATCAGGACAATGAGCAGTTCTTC.